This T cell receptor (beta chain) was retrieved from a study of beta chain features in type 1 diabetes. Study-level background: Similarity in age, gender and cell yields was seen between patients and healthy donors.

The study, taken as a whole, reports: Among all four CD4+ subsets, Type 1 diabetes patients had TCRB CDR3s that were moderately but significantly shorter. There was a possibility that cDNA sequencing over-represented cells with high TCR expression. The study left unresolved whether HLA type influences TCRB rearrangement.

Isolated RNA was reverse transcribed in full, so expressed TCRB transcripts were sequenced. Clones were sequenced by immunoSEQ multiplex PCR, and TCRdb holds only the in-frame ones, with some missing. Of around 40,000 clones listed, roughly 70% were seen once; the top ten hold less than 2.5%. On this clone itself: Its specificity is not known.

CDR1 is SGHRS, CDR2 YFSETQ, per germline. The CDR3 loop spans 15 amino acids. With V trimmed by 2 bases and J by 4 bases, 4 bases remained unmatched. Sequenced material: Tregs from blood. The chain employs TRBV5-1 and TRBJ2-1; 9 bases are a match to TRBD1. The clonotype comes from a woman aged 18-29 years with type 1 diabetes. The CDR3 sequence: CASSFRDRVYNEQFF. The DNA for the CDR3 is TGCGCCAGCAGCTTCCGGGACAGGGTTTACAATGAGCAGTTCTTC.